The 4 T cell receptor beta chains listed next were all sequenced from one sample in a study of blood T cell repertoires in COVID-19. Sequenced by immunoSEQ multiplex PCR; TCRdb stores in-frame clones only, minus some. The sample has about 380,000 clones, about 89% seen once. The sample was PBMCs or T cells enriched from blood (not recorded which). Receptors were obtained from a man aged 25 to 40 who had recovered from COVID-19.

This clone has a single count. CDR3 sequence: CASSRDRGWAQYF. CDR3 nucleotide sequence: TGTGCCAGCAGCCGCGACCGCGGGTGGGCCCAGTACTTC. V usage is TRBV27 and J usage is TRBJ2-5; a weak D match, TRBD2 (5 bases). Germline CDR1 MNHEY, CDR2 SMNVEV (reference sequence). V lost 6 bases and J lost 9, with 17 bases in between. There are 13 residues in the CDR3.

The chain recombines TRBV5-1 with TRBJ2-1, with TRBD2 matching 9 bases. CDR1 is SGHRS, CDR2 YFSETQ, per germline. Trimming at V came to 1 base and at J to 6 bases, leaving 5 bases not matched to a gene. This CDR3 comprises 15 residues. CDR3 nucleotide sequence: TGCGCCAGCAGCTTGCCGGCGGGGGGGATCAATGAGCAGTTCTTC. As protein: CASSLPAGGINEQFF.

The chain carries TRBV5-1 and TRBJ2-1; 15 bases are a match to TRBD2. This CDR3 contains 20 residues. Germline CDR1 reads SGHRS; CDR2 reads YFSETQ. Losses at the gene ends were 3 bases for V and 6 bases for J; bases not matched to a gene: 16. The CDR3 here is CASSSRTLTGLAGGLNEQFF. The CDR3 DNA follows: TGCGCCAGCAGCTCCAGAACCCTGACGGGACTAGCGGGGGGACTCAATGAGCAGTTCTTC.

The V call is TRBV4-3, the J call TRBJ1-4, with unresolved D. The germline V and J ends were trimmed by 0 bases and 8 bases, with 7 bases remaining between them. The CDR3 spans 13 residues. Germline CDR1 reads LGHNA; CDR2 reads YSLEER. The CDR3 loop is CASSQDLAEKLFF. CDR3 bases: TGCGCCAGCAGCCAAGATTTGGCAGAAAAACTGTTTTTT.